This T cell receptor beta chain was obtained from a study of blood T cell repertoires in COVID-19. The overall study: Samples taken during acute and convalescent COVID-19 were collected in the United States, Italy and Spain.

The CDR3 is made up of 13 amino acids. V lost 3 bases and J lost 3, with 6 bases in between. Germline V CDR1 and CDR2: KGHSH, LQKENI. Data came from immunoSEQ multiplex PCR; TCRdb stores just in-frame clones and leaves some out. The table lists 200,000 to 300,000 clones, about 83% of them singletons. The clonotype comes from a human donor in a cohort sampled during active COVID-19. V gene TRBV18 combines with J gene TRBJ2-1; D gene ambiguous. Sequencing input: peripheral blood. The CDR3 region has the DNA TGTGCCAGCTCACCGCCACACTACAATGAGCAGTTCTTC. Translation: CASSPPHYNEQFF.